This TCR beta chain was captured in a study of PD-1 blockade in classical Hodgkin lymphoma. The CDR3 spans 14 residues. Looked up from germline, CDR1 is MRHNA and CDR2 is SNTAGT. The V gene end was trimmed by 3 bases and the J gene end by 4 bases; junction bases not matched to a gene: 5. This clone has only a few counts. Described time point: cycle 4 day 1 (C4D1), after 6 weeks of nivolumab. There was relapse after autologous stem cell transplantation in every patient, and there was variation in brentuximab vedotin exposure. The protocol was immunoSEQ multiplex PCR, while the TCRdb copy is restricted to in-frame clones and leaves out a portion. Among some 19,000 clones, approximately 80% were seen once, and the ten largest hold roughly a fifth.

The sequence was collected from a human donor with classical Hodgkin lymphoma. The starting material was peripheral blood mononuclear cells (PBMCs), obtained before the fourth cycle of nivolumab. The gene calls are TRBV6-4 and TRBJ1-2, with 7 bases that match TRBD1. DNA for the CDR3: TGTGCCAGCAGTGAAGGGGACAGTTCCTATGGCTACACCTTC. It is translated as CASSEGDSSYGYTF.